This TCR beta chain emerged from a study of blood T cell repertoires in COVID-19 (dated by TCRdb to 2020 to 2021). Regarding the study in general: Collaborator samples came from the United States, Italy and Spain and covered acute and convalescent phases of COVID-19. The material from the prospective study consisted of cDNA or gDNA derived from T cells, B-cell-depleted T cells, or PBMCs. Subjects who had been exposed to COVID-19, were actively infected with it, or had recovered from it provided the deeply sampled blood TCRbeta repertoires that made up the dataset. The repertoires were made available in a free public database intended to serve as a resource for research on the immune response to SARS-CoV-2. Samples came from the ongoing ImmuneRACE study (first 160 participants) plus 1,254 subjects from 6 global collaborators. The sample metadata nearly always contained a de-identified subject ID, COVID-19 status, age in years and sex. Where HLA class I and class II types were available, the types were taken from metadata supplied by the sample provider, not from assay-based typing. The study at large found these results: The amount of clinical and demographic metadata varied by source and participant and was provided uncurated.

A remark on this clone: Its antigen has not been determined. There are no base qualities to consult, and no much larger clone falls within one base.

V sheds 3 bases and J sheds 9 bases, leaving 15 bases between their ends. From the germline V gene (reference sequence), CDR1 is SEHNR and CDR2 is FQNEAQ. The CDR3, from cysteine to phenylalanine, totals 14 residues. Of all the DNA, just the CDR3 is kept, 42 bases in frame from base 1. TCRbeta CDR3 regions were amplified from genomic DNA by means of the immunoSEQ Assay, a bias-controlled multiplex PCR. Under the source paper's analysis protocol: Within the assay, amplification of reference gene primers was used to estimate how many nucleated cells each sample contained. To quantify the absolute abundance of each unique TCRbeta CDR3 rearrangement, sequence reads were collapsed and filtered. For each sample, productive Simpson clonality was calculated by taking the square root of Simpson's diversity index across productive rearrangements. What TCRdb holds here is the immuneACCESS table cut down to in-frame rearrangements. Part of the clones is not present; checked against another copy, under half of the missing clones reflect an unresolved V gene, and the others are unexplained. Clonal size and the V and J genes are those of that table, whereas D and trimming came from the DNA. Recorded for this sample are about 220,000 clones; approximately 82% of them occurred a single time. The ten largest clones capture over 12% of the sample.

Participants in the prospective study were aged roughly 18 to 89 years, lived in more than 20 United States geographic areas, and enrolled through a virtual design. To assign participants to cohorts, the prospective study relied on clinical history that participants themselves reported in a screening survey and a study questionnaire. Recovered participants in ImmuneRACE Cohort 3 were defined by two consecutive negative NP/OP PCR tests, clearance by a healthcare professional, or resolution of symptoms. In the prospective study, whole blood, serum and a nasopharyngeal or oropharyngeal swab were collected from each participant by mobile phlebotomists. Prospective study participants could optionally give additional blood draws and questionnaires over an approximately two-month period. Before DNA extraction, blood samples from the prospective study were shipped at room temperature or frozen.

The sequence joins TRBV7-9 to TRBJ1-3; no D gene can be assigned with confidence. The sequence was collected from a man between 40 and 49 years old who had recovered from COVID-19. Sequenced input: PBMCs or T cells enriched from blood (not recorded which). The sequenced DNA: TGTGCCAGCAGCTTCTCCGCAGGTGCGTCCACCATATATTTT. It is translated as CASSFSAGASTIYF. Outside the CDR3, residues come from the reference TRBV7-9 and TRBJ1-3 proteins, so the full variable domain is: DTGVSQNPRHKITKRGQNVTFRCDPISEHNRLYWYRQTLGQGPEFLTYFQNEAQLEKSRLLSDRFSAERPKGSFSTLEIQRTEQGDSAMYLCASSFSAGASTIYFGEGSWLTVV.